These T cell receptor beta chains were read from a single sample in a study of CD4 T cells in relation to SARS-CoV-2 and coronaviruses. Using immunoSEQ multiplex PCR, the repertoire was profiled, and TCRdb retains in-frame clones only, with some absent. The table lists about 26,000 clones, roughly 80% of them singletons. Antigens for these TCRs are unknown. Sequencing was done on a sample of CD4+ T cells from PBMCs, cultured in vitro. All receptors derive from a human donor in good health. Both conserved end residues are part of each CDR3. Fields, in order: J gene, D gene, clone size, V gene, CDR3 protein, CDR3 DNA. D genes are given only for firm matches. The listing skips clone size in some rows; elsewhere it reads once, few, many or a size class.

J: TRBJ1-1
D: .
size: .
V: TRBV5-5
CDR3: CASSGIMNTEAFF
DNA: TGTGCCAGCAGCGGGATCATGAACACTGAAGCTTTCTTT

J: TRBJ2-7
D: .
size: .
V: TRBV11-1
CDR3: CASRNSGGSYEQYF
DNA: TGTGCCAGCAGAAATAGCGGAGGGAGCTACGAGCAGTACTTC

J: TRBJ2-1
D: .
size: .
V: TRBV7-2
CDR3: CASSPALAVYNEQFF
DNA: TGTGCCAGCAGCCCAGCGCTAGCTGTTTACAATGAGCAGTTCTTC

J: TRBJ1-2
D: .
size: .
V: TRBV4-2
CDR3: CASSQARGGENYGYTF
DNA: TGTGCCAGCAGCCAAGCCCGTGGGGGCGAAAACTATGGCTACACCTTC

J: TRBJ1-2
D: TRBD1
size: .
V: TRBV4-1
CDR3: CASSQPGGPYGYTF
DNA: TGCGCCAGCAGCCAACCAGGGGGTCCATATGGCTACACCTTC

J: TRBJ1-1
D: .
size: .
V: TRBV9
CDR3: CASSVLSAMNTEAFF
DNA: TGTGCCAGCAGCGTTTTGTCAGCAATGAACACTGAAGCTTTCTTT

J: TRBJ2-1
D: .
size: .
V: TRBV2
CDR3: CASSRRPGSDNEQFF
DNA: TGTGCCAGCTCGCGCCGGCCGGGCTCGGACAATGAGCAGTTCTTC

J: TRBJ1-2
D: .
size: .
V: TRBV5-1
CDR3: CASRPGAGDYGYTF
DNA: TGCGCCAGCAGGCCCGGGGCAGGGGACTATGGCTACACCTTC

J: TRBJ1-5
D: .
size: .
V: TRBV12-3/TRBV12-4
CDR3: CASSQGYNQPQHF
DNA: TGTGCCAGCAGTCAGGGTTACAATCAGCCCCAGCATTTT

J: TRBJ1-1
D: .
size: .
V: TRBV7-9
CDR3: CASSFTGLNTEAFF
DNA: TGTGCCAGCAGCTTCACAGGGCTGAACACTGAAGCTTTCTTT

J: TRBJ2-3
D: .
size: .
V: TRBV3-1/TRBV3-2
CDR3: CASSQEQTTDTQYF
DNA: TGTGCCAGCAGCCAAGAACAGACCACAGATACGCAGTATTTT

J: TRBJ2-3
D: .
size: .
V: TRBV12-5
CDR3: CASGLVLSGITDTQYF
DNA: TGTGCTAGTGGTTTGGTACTGAGCGGTATCACAGATACGCAGTATTTT

J: TRBJ2-1
D: .
size: .
V: TRBV5-1
CDR3: CASSLQANPYNEQFF
DNA: TGCGCCAGCAGCTTGCAAGCAAATCCCTACAATGAGCAGTTCTTC

J: TRBJ2-7
D: TRBD1
size: .
V: TRBV3-1/TRBV3-2
CDR3: CASSLAGTGGYEQYF
DNA: TGTGCCAGCAGTCTAGCAGGGACAGGGGGCTACGAGCAGTACTTC

J: TRBJ1-1
D: .
size: .
V: TRBV18
CDR3: CASSPGGYGEAFF
DNA: TGTGCCAGCTCCCCGGGAGGGTACGGTGAAGCTTTCTTT

J: TRBJ1-3
D: .
size: .
V: TRBV5-6
CDR3: CASSSLQGDAGNTIYF
DNA: TGTGCCAGCAGCTCGCTCCAGGGCGATGCTGGAAACACCATATATTTT

J: TRBJ1-3
D: .
size: .
V: TRBV29-1
CDR3: CSATRGHAGNTIYF
DNA: TGCAGCGCAACTCGGGGGCATGCGGGAAACACCATATATTTT

J: TRBJ2-5
D: TRBD1
size: .
V: TRBV5-5
CDR3: CASSLETGFQETQYF
DNA: TGTGCCAGCAGCTTGGAGACAGGGTTCCAAGAGACCCAGTACTTC

J: TRBJ1-2
D: .
size: .
V: TRBV2
CDR3: CASRETGGGYTF
DNA: TGTGCCAGCAGGGAAACTGGGGGCGGCTACACCTTC

J: TRBJ2-6
D: .
size: .
V: TRBV25-1
CDR3: CASSEWGTGANVLTF
DNA: TGTGCCAGCAGTGAATGGGGGACTGGGGCCAACGTCCTGACTTTC

J: TRBJ2-5
D: TRBD2
size: .
V: TRBV6-2/TRBV6-3
CDR3: CASSYLRGAKETQYF
DNA: TGTGCCAGCAGTTACTTGCGGGGGGCAAAAGAGACCCAGTACTTC

J: TRBJ1-3
D: .
size: .
V: TRBV7-2
CDR3: CASSTDRHSGNTIYF
DNA: TGTGCCAGCAGTACCGACAGACACTCTGGAAACACCATATATTTT

J: TRBJ2-5
D: TRBD2
size: .
V: TRBV2
CDR3: CASRPGLQETQYF
DNA: TGTGCCAGCAGGCCGGGACTACAAGAGACCCAGTACTTC

J: TRBJ2-5
D: TRBD2
size: .
V: TRBV4-2
CDR3: CASSQGVAGSEETQYF
DNA: TGTGCCAGCAGCCAAGGGGTAGCGGGTTCGGAAGAGACCCAGTACTTC

J: TRBJ1-5
D: .
size: .
V: TRBV16
CDR3: CASSQYPGRQPQHF
DNA: TGTGCCAGCAGCCAATACCCGGGACGGCAGCCCCAGCATTTT

J: TRBJ2-3
D: TRBD2
size: .
V: TRBV7-2
CDR3: CASSLGTSGSGTDTQYF
DNA: TGTGCCAGCAGCTTAGGGACTAGCGGGAGTGGCACAGATACGCAGTATTTT

J: TRBJ2-7
D: .
size: .
V: TRBV7-2
CDR3: CASSPGSRYEQYF
DNA: TGTGCCAGCAGTCCGGGATCCCGATACGAGCAGTACTTC

J: TRBJ1-2
D: .
size: few
V: TRBV4-1
CDR3: CASSQEQGSYGYTF
DNA: TGCGCCAGCAGCCAAGAGCAGGGCAGCTATGGCTACACCTTC

J: TRBJ2-2
D: .
size: .
V: TRBV28
CDR3: CASSLSGTQPGELFF
DNA: TGTGCCAGCAGTTTATCGGGCACCCAACCCGGGGAGCTGTTTTTT

J: TRBJ1-4
D: .
size: once
V: TRBV5-6
CDR3: CASSFGTGTVNEKLFF
DNA: TGTGCCAGCAGCTTCGGTACTGGGACGGTTAATGAAAAACTGTTTTTT

J: TRBJ2-3
D: .
size: .
V: TRBV4-3
CDR3: CASSQGLASTDTQYF
DNA: TGCGCCAGCAGCCAAGGATTGGCGAGCACAGATACGCAGTATTTT

J: TRBJ1-1
D: .
size: .
V: TRBV19
CDR3: CASRSGDSRYEAFF
DNA: TGTGCCAGTAGATCTGGGGACTCAAGGTATGAAGCTTTCTTT

J: TRBJ2-7
D: .
size: .
V: TRBV18
CDR3: CASSPPRTLEKQYF
DNA: TGTGCCAGCTCACCCCCCCGGACGTTGGAAAAGCAGTACTTC

J: TRBJ1-5
D: .
size: few
V: TRBV5-5
CDR3: CASSGGPGVGGRQPQHF
DNA: TGTGCCAGCAGTGGCGGGCCGGGGGTGGGAGGGAGACAGCCCCAGCATTTT

J: TRBJ2-6
D: .
size: .
V: TRBV3-1/TRBV3-2
CDR3: CASSSQNRMGRPNSGANVLTF
DNA: TGTGCCAGCAGCAGCCAAAACCGAATGGGACGGCCCAACTCTGGGGCCAACGTCCTGACTTTC

J: TRBJ2-2
D: TRBD2
size: .
V: TRBV5-6
CDR3: CASSLRTSGKNTGELFF
DNA: TGTGCCAGCAGCTTGAGGACTAGCGGGAAAAACACCGGGGAGCTGTTTTTT

J: TRBJ2-5
D: TRBD2
size: .
V: TRBV5-8
CDR3: CASSSREGGETQYF
DNA: TGTGCCAGCAGTTCCCGGGAGGGAGGAGAGACCCAGTACTTC